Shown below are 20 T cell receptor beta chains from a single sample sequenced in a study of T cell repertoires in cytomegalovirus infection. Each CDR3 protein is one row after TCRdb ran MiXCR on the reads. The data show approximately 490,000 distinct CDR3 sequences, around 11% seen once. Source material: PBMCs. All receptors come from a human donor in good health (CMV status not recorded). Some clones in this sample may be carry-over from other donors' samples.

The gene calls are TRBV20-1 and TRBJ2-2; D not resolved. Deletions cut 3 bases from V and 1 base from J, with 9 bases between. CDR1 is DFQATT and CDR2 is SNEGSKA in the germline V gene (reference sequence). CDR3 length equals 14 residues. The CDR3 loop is CSASHPVNTGELFF. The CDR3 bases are TGCAGTGCTAGTCACCCCGTGAACACCGGGGAGCTGTTTTTT.

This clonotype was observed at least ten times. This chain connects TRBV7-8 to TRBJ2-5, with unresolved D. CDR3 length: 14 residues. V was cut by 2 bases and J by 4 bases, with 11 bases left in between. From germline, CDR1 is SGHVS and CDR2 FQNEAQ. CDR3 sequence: CASSLRVLGETQYF. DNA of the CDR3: TGTGCCAGCAGCTTACGAGTTTTGGGAGAGACCCAGTACTTC.

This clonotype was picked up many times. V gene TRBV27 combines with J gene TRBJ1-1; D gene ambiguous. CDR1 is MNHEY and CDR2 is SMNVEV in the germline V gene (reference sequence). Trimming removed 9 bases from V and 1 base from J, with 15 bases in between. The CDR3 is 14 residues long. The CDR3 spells CASSGGVENTEAFF. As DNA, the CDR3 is TGTGCCAGTTCCGGCGGGGTGGAGAACACTGAAGCTTTCTTT.

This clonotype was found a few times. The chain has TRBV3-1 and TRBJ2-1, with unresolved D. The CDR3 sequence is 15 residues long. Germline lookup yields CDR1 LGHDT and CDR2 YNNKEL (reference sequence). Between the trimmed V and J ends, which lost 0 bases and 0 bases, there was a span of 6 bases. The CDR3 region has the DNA TGTGCCAGCAGCCAAGATGCTGGCTCCTACAATGAGCAGTTCTTC. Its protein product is CASSQDAGSYNEQFF.

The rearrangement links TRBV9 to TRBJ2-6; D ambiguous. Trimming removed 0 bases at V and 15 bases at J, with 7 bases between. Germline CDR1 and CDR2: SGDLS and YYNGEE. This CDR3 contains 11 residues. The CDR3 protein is CASSVGQYLTF. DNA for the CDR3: TGTGCCAGCAGCGTAGGTCAGTACCTGACTTTC.

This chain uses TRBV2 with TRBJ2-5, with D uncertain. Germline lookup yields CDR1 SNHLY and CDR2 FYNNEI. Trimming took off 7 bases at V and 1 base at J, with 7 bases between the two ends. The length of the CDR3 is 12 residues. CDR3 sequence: CASNGFQETQYF. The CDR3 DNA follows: TGTGCCAGCAATGGGTTCCAAGAGACCCAGTACTTC. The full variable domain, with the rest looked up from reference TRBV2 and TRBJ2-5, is EPEVTQTPSHQVTQMGQEVILRCVPISNHLYFYWYRQILGQKVEFLVSFYNNEISEKSEIFDDQFSVERPDGSNFTLKIRSTKLEDSAMYFCASNGFQETQYFGPGTRLLVL.

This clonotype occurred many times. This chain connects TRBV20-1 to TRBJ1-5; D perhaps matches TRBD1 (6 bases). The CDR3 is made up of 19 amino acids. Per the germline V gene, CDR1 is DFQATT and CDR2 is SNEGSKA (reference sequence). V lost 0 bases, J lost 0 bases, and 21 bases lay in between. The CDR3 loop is CSARDGRGPGGYSNQPQHF. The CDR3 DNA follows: TGCAGTGCTAGAGATGGCCGGGGCCCTGGGGGCTATAGCAATCAGCCCCAGCATTTT.

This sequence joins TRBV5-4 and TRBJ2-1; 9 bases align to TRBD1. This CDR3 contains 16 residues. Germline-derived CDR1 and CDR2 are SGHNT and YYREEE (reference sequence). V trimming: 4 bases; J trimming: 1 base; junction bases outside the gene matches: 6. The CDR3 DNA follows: TGTGCCAGCAGCCCGGGGACAGGGTTGTCCTACAATGAGCAGTTCTTC. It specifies CASSPGTGLSYNEQFF.

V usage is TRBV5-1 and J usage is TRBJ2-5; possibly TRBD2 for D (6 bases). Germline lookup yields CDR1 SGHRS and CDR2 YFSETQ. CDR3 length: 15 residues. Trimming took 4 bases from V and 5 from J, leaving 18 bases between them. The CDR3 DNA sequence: TGCGCCAGCAGCCCCCAGTCCGGGGGATTGGAGACCCAGTACTTC. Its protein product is CASSPQSGGLETQYF.

The CDR3 region has the DNA TGTGCCAGCCGGGGGAATTTAGGACGGGGAAACATTCAGTACTTC. Translation gives CASRGNLGRGNIQYF. The chain has TRBV4-2 and TRBJ2-4, with D possibly matching TRBD2 (6 bases). This CDR3 contains 15 residues. Between the trimmed V and J ends, which lost 8 bases and 6 bases, there was a span of 20 bases. Per the germline V gene, CDR1 is LGHNA and CDR2 is YNFKEQ.

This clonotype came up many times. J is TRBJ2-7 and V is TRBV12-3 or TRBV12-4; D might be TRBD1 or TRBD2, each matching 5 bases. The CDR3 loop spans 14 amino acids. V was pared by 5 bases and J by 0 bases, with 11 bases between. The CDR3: CASSRDVGSYEQYF. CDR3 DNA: TGTGCCAGCAGTCGGGACGTAGGCTCCTACGAGCAGTACTTC.

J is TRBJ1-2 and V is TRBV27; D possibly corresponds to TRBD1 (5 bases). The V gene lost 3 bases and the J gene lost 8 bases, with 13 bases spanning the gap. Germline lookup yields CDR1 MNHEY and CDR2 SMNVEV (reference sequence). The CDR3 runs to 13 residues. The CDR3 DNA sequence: TGTGCCAGCAGTTTTGGGGGACGGCGCGGCTACACCTTC. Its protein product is CASSFGGRRGYTF.

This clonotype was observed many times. CDR3 DNA sequence: TGTGCCAGCAGGTCTGACAGGATCTATGGCTACACCTTC. This sequence encodes CASRSDRIYGYTF. The J gene is TRBJ1-2, the V gene TRBV28, with D possibly TRBD1 on 6 matching bases. The germline gives CDR1 MDHEN, CDR2 SYDVKM. The V end lost 6 bases, the J end lost 4 bases, and 12 bases lay between the germline ends. There are 13 residues in the CDR3.

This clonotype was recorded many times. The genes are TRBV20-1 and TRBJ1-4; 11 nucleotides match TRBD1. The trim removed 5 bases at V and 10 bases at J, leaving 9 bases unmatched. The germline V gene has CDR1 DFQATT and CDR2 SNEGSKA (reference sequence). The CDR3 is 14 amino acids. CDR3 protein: CSASGTGGIGKLFF. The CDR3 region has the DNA TGCAGTGCTTCCGGGACAGGGGGTATAGGAAAACTGTTTTTT.

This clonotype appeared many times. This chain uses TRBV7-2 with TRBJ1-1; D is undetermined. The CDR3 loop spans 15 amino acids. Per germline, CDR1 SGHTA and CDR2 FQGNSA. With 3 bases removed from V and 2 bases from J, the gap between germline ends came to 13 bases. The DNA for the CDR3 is TGTGCCAGCAGCTTTAGACCCCTATACAACACTGAAGCTTTCTTT. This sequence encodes CASSFRPLYNTEAFF.

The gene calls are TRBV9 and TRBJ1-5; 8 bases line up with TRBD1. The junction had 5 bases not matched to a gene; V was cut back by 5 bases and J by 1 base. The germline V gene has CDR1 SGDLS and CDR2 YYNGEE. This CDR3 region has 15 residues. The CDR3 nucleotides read TGTGCCAGCAGTTCAGGGGGCCCGAGCAATCAGCCCCAGCATTTT. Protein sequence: CASSSGGPSNQPQHF.

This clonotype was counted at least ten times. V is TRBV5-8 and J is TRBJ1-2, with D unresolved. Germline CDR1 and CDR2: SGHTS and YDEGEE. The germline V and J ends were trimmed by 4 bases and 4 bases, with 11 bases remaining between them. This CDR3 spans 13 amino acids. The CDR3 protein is CASSVGKIYGYTF. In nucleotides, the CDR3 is TGTGCCAGCAGCGTGGGCAAGATCTATGGCTACACCTTC.

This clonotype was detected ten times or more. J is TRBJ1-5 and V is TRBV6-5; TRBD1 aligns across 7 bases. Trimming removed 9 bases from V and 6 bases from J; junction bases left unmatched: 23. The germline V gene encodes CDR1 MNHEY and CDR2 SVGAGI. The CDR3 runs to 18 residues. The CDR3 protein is CARGGEKGAKRACQPQHF. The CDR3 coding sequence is TGTGCCAGGGGGGGGGAAAAGGGGGCGAAGCGGGCGTGTCAGCCCCAGCATTTT.

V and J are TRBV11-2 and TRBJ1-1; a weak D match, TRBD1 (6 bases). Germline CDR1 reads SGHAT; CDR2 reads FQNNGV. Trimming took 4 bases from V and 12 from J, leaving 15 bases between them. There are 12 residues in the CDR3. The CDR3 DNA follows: TGTGCCAGCAGCTCCTCGGGGGCTTTAACTTTCTTT. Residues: CASSSSGALTFF.

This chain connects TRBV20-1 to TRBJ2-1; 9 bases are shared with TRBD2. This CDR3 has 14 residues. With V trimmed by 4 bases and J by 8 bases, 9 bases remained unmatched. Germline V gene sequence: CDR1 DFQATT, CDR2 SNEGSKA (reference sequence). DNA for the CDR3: TGCAGTGCTATGTGGGTAGCGGGAGTGGATGAGCAGTTCTTC. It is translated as CSAMWVAGVDEQFF.